The source of this TCR beta chain is a study of cytomegalovirus exposure and HLA in healthy donors. Findings and caveats of the study: Later on, an analysis found that several of the most significant clusters appeared to be linked to common viral pathogens, which included parvovirus B19. Later analysis placed DRB1 highest and HLA-C lowest in TCR association rates, which differed by HLA locus. Overall, approximately 150 TCR beta chains were annotated as cytomegalovirus-associated.

With 60 Vbeta and 13 Jbeta primers, the PCR was carried out. Using immunoSEQ multiplex PCR, the repertoire was profiled, and TCRdb retains in-frame clones only, with some absent. The repertoire holds about 180,000 clones, with around 79% as singletons. Note on this clone: Its matching antigen is unknown.

After removal of 5 bases from V and 6 bases from J, the junction contained 19 bases not matched to a gene. Germline V gives CDR1 SGHRS, CDR2 YFSETQ. The CDR3 length is 18 residues. Sequenced input: PBMCs. V is TRBV5-1 and J is TRBJ1-4; 7 bases line up with TRBD1. The TCR sequence derives from a woman aged 40 to 50 in good health and CMV-seronegative. CDR3 in DNA: TGCGCCAGCAGTCCTGCCCAGCGTGCCAGACAGGGCCATGAAAAACTGTTTTTT. It encodes CASSPAQRARQGHEKLFF. Supplemented by reference TRBV5-1 and TRBJ1-4, the full variable domain reads KAGVTQTPRYLIKTRGQQVTLSCSPISGHRSVSWYQQTPGQGLQFLFEYFSETQRNKGNFPGRFSGRQFSNSRSEMNVSTLELGDSALYLCASSPAQRARQGHEKLFFGSGTQLSVL.